The entry that follows covers one TCR beta chain sequence. Its specificity is unknown. At one of its ends the junction is not consistent with the germline gene, which may arise from a read error. Repertoires were generated with immunoSEQ multiplex PCR, while TCRdb's copy carries only in-frame clones and drops some. The data show about 70,000 clones, about 81% seen once. This specimen belongs to a study of T cells in localized non-small cell lung cancer. Study-level points and caveats: Out of the top 100 tumor clones, a median about 50 were seen in adjacent lung.

This CDR3 comprises 16 residues. Germline-derived CDR1 and CDR2 are SGHAT and FQDESV (reference sequence). The sequence was collected from a female donor aged 60 or older with stage I lung adenocarcinoma. The chain is built from TRBV11-1 and TRBJ2-5, with a tentative D call TRBD1 (6 bases). This sample comprised peripheral blood, obtained before any cancer treatment. CDR3 nucleotide sequence: TGTACCAGCAGTCACAGGGTCCCGCAAAGGCAAGAGACCCAGTACTTC. Translated: CTSSHRVPQRQETQYF. The variable domain in full, completed from reference TRBV11-1 and TRBJ2-5, reads EAEVAQSPRYKITEKSQAVAFWCDPISGHATLYWYRQILGQGPELLVQFQDESVVDDSQLPKDRFSAERLKGVDSTLKIQPAELGDSAMYLCTSSHRVPQRQETQYFGPGTRLLVL.